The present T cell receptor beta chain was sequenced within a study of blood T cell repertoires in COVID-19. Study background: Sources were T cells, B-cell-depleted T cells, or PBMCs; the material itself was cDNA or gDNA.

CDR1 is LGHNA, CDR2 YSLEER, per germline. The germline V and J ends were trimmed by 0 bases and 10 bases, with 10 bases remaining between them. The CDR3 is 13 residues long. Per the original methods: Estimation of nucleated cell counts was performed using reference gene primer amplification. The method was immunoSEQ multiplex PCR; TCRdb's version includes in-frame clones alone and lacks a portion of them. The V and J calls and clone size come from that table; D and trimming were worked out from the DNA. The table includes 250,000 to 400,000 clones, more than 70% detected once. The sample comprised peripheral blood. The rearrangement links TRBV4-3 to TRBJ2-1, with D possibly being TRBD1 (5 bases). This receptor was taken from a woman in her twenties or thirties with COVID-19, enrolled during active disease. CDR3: CASSQDRGWEQFF. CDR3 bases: TGCGCCAGCAGCCAAGATAGGGGATGGGAGCAGTTCTTC.